The 24 T cell receptor beta chains presented below share a single source sample, sequenced in a study of blood T cell repertoires in COVID-19. This table comes from immunoSEQ multiplex PCR, and its TCRdb copy is limited to in-frame clones, with some not included. The data hold about 76,000 clones, with less than 95% observed a single time. The sequencing input was peripheral blood. These receptors were obtained from a woman aged 45-65 years in a cohort sampled during active COVID-19.

This clone has more than one count but fewer than ten. The gene calls are TRBV7-3 and TRBJ1-5; possible D gene TRBD1, 6 bases. The CDR3 length is 14 residues. Germline assignment: CDR1 SGHTA and CDR2 FQGTGA. Trimming pared 5 bases from V and 2 bases from J, leaving 10 bases between. The CDR3 nucleotides are TGTGCCAGCAGCACACAGGGTGGCAATCAGCCCCAGCATTTT. As protein: CASSTQGGNQPQHF.

The gene calls are TRBV7-2 and TRBJ1-3; the match to TRBD1 covers 7 bases. The junction had 4 bases not matched to a gene; V was cut back by 5 bases and J by 0 bases. This CDR3 spans 15 amino acids. In germline, CDR1 is SGHTA, CDR2 FQGNSA. This CDR3 reads CASSPDRTSGNTIYF. The DNA for the CDR3 is TGTGCCAGCAGCCCGGACAGGACCTCTGGAAACACCATATATTTT.

In this sample, this clone turned up a few times. The chain couples TRBV27 to TRBJ1-4; the D is unclear. Germline-derived CDR1 and CDR2 are MNHEY and SMNVEV (reference sequence). This CDR3 has 14 residues. V lost 2 bases and J lost 3, with 7 bases in between. The CDR3 nucleotides are TGTGCCAGCAGTTTACGGTCTCCTAATGAAAAACTGTTTTTT. Translated, it gives CASSLRSPNEKLFF.

This sequence joins TRBV5-1 and TRBJ2-7; 7 bases align to TRBD1. Germline V lookup: CDR1 SGHRS, CDR2 YFSETQ. The CDR3 is 15 residues long. V dropped 0 bases and J dropped 3; count of bases not matched to a gene: 6. This chain's CDR3 is CASSLGGTGDYEQYF. Here the CDR3 DNA reads TGCGCCAGCAGCTTGGGGGGCACAGGGGACTACGAGCAGTACTTC.

This sequence joins TRBV5-8 and TRBJ2-7; maybe TRBD1 (6 bases). The V and J ends lost 0 bases and 2 bases respectively, with 9 bases between them. The CDR3 loop spans 14 amino acids. CDR1 SGHTS and CDR2 YDEGEE come from the germline V gene. The CDR3 nucleotides are TGTGCCAGCAGCTTGGGACAGGTACCCTACGAGCAGTACTTC. Protein product: CASSLGQVPYEQYF.

The rearrangement links TRBV18 to TRBJ1-1, with D possibly matching TRBD1 (5 bases). Trimming removed 3 bases at V and 4 bases at J, with 15 bases between. Germline lookup yields CDR1 KGHSH and CDR2 LQKENI. This CDR3 is built from 15 residues. CDR3 coding DNA: TGTGCCAGCTCACCCCTAGACAGTAGGTCCACTGAAGCTTTCTTT. It yields the protein CASSPLDSRSTEAFF. Using reference TRBV18 and TRBJ1-1 for the parts outside the CDR3, the full variable domain is NAGVMQNPRHLVRRRGQEARLRCSPMKGHSHVYWYRQLPEEGLKFMVYLQKENIIDESGMPKERFSAEFPKEGPSILRIQQVVRGDSAAYFCASSPLDSRSTEAFFGQGTRLTVV.

This chain connects TRBV7-2 to TRBJ2-1, with TRBD2 matching 13 bases. The CDR3 has 16 residues. The germline V gene encodes CDR1 SGHTA and CDR2 FQGNSA. The trim removed 5 bases at V and 10 bases at J, leaving 11 bases unmatched. The CDR3, as DNA: TGTGCCAGCAGCCGGGAGAGGGGACTAGCGGGACAGGAGCAGTTCTTC. As protein: CASSRERGLAGQEQFF.

V and J are TRBV3-1 (or the pseudogene TRBV3-2) and TRBJ1-2; D uncertain. The germline gives CDR1 LGHDT, CDR2 YNNKEL (reference sequence). Trimming stripped 5 bases from V and 8 bases from J, with 21 bases between. There are 15 residues in the CDR3. The CDR3 sequence is CASSTVGYVSRGYTF. In nucleotides, the CDR3 is TGTGCCAGCAGCACGGTGGGTTACGTCTCGCGGGGCTACACCTTC.

V usage is TRBV6-4 and J usage is TRBJ2-2; 7 positions match TRBD1. V shed 5 bases and J 3 bases; nucleotides not matched to a gene: 3. The CDR3 has 14 residues. Germline V lookup: CDR1 MRHNA, CDR2 SNTAGT. The CDR3 spells CASSSDRHTGELFF. CDR3 nucleotides: TGTGCCAGCAGTTCGGACAGGCACACCGGGGAGCTGTTTTTT.

The chain recombines TRBV3-1 (or the pseudogene TRBV3-2) with TRBJ2-7, with 7 bases that match TRBD1. Germline CDR1 LGHDT, CDR2 YNNKEL (reference sequence). The junction had 12 bases not matched to a gene; V was cut back by 4 bases and J by 6 bases. This CDR3 is built from 15 residues. Here the CDR3 DNA reads TGTGCCAGCAGCCGGGGGCGACAGGGAATCAGCGAGCAGTACTTC. Amino acid sequence: CASSRGRQGISEQYF.

This chain connects TRBV27 to TRBJ2-1; possible D gene TRBD2, 6 bases. CDR3 size: 15 residues. Trimming left V 5 bases short and J 0 bases short, with 11 bases between. CDR1 is MNHEY, CDR2 SMNVEV, per germline (reference sequence). CDR3 sequence reads: CASSRYGSSYNEQFF. The CDR3 DNA reads as TGTGCCAGCAGTAGGTACGGGAGCTCCTACAATGAGCAGTTCTTC.

The chain uses TRBV30 and TRBJ1-1; D remains unclear. V lost 2 bases and J 7 bases, leaving 11 bases between the germline ends. Germline V gene lookup returns CDR1 GTSNPN and CDR2 SVGIG (reference sequence). CDR3 length: 12 amino acids. CDR3 coding DNA: TGTGCCTGGAGTATAACGGCGGGTGAAGCTTTCTTT. Translation gives CAWSITAGEAFF.

This chain uses TRBV6-6 with TRBJ2-7; TRBD2 matches 7 bases. Germline assignment: CDR1 MNHNY and CDR2 SVGAGI (reference sequence). The CDR3 sequence is 15 residues long. The V gene end was trimmed by 5 bases and the J gene end by 5 bases; junction bases not matched to a gene: 12. The CDR3 loop reads CASSLAGEGPDEQYF. CDR3 in DNA: TGTGCCAGCAGTCTCGCCGGGGAGGGGCCCGACGAGCAGTACTTC.

This chain uses TRBV28 with TRBJ1-2; a possible D gene is TRBD1 (5 bases). The CDR3 runs to 15 residues. Trimming took 4 bases from V and 0 from J, leaving 12 bases between them. Germline assignment: CDR1 MDHEN and CDR2 SYDVKM. CDR3 protein: CASSSNGAANYGYTF. The CDR3 nucleotides are TGTGCCAGCAGTTCAAATGGGGCAGCTAACTATGGCTACACCTTC.

The chain employs TRBV15 and TRBJ2-1; D possibly corresponds to TRBD2 (5 bases). The ends were cut back, 0 bases at V and 4 bases at J, with 10 bases in the middle. This CDR3 region has 15 residues. Germline lookup yields CDR1 LNHNV and CDR2 YYDKDF (reference sequence). The CDR3 coding sequence is TGTGCCACCAGCAGAGAGGCTAGCTTATACAATGAGCAGTTCTTC. As protein: CATSREASLYNEQFF.

The V call is TRBV21-1, the J call TRBJ2-5; the table names TRBD2, a call not compared with the DNA. TRBV21-1 is classified as a pseudogene. The CDR3 runs to 16 residues. The CDR3, as DNA: TGTGCCAGCAGCAAGATTAGCGGGAGCGTTGGTGAGACCCAGTACTTC. It is translated as CASSKISGSVGETQYF.

The chain has TRBV2 and TRBJ2-7; possible D gene TRBD2, 5 bases. Germline loops: CDR1 SNHLY, CDR2 FYNNEI. This CDR3 comprises 14 residues. Trimming took 7 bases from V and 6 from J, leaving 19 bases between them. CDR3 sequence (DNA): TGTGCCAGCACTCGAGCCCTGACCGCGGGCGAGCAGTACTTC. As protein: CASTRALTAGEQYF.

The chain uses TRBV28 and TRBJ2-7, with TRBD1 matching 8 bases. This CDR3 region has 15 residues. Germline loops: CDR1 MDHEN, CDR2 SYDVKM. The junction had 8 bases not matched to a gene; V was cut back by 6 bases and J by 1 base. The DNA of the CDR3 is TGTGCCAGCAGGCCGCAGGGGGCTGGGTCCTACGAGCAGTACTTC. It codes for CASRPQGAGSYEQYF.

CDR3 sequence: CASSFKVGGSGEQYF. Written as DNA, the CDR3 is TGTGCCAGCAGTTTCAAGGTAGGGGGCTCCGGGGAGCAGTACTTC. This sequence joins TRBV27 and TRBJ2-7; 7 positions match TRBD1. Germline assignment: CDR1 MNHEY and CDR2 SMNVEV (reference sequence). This CDR3 is built from 15 residues. V lost 3 bases, J lost 7 bases, and 12 bases stayed unmatched.

This clone was recorded only once. The genes are TRBV29-1 and TRBJ1-4, with 9 bases identical to TRBD1. V shed 7 bases, J shed 4 bases, and the junction held 4 bases outside the gene matches. The length of the CDR3 is 13 residues. Germline V gene data show CDR1 as SQVTM and CDR2 as ANQGSEA. The CDR3 sequence is CSAATGGNEKLFF. CDR3 DNA: TGCAGCGCTGCGACAGGGGGTAATGAAAAACTGTTTTTT. The full variable domain, rest sourced from reference TRBV29-1 and TRBJ1-4, is SAVISQKPSRDICQRGTSLTIQCQVDSQVTMMFWYRQQPGQSLTLIATANQGSEATYESGFVIDKFPISRPNLTFSTLTVSNMSPEDSSIYLCSAATGGNEKLFFGSGTQLSVL.

This clone occurred a few times. The V call is TRBV6-4, the J call TRBJ2-2; 9 nucleotides match TRBD1. Germline CDR1 reads MRHNA; CDR2 reads SNTAGT. Trimming removed 7 bases from V and 7 bases from J; junction bases left unmatched: 13. The CDR3 has 16 amino acids. The CDR3: CASIRKTGGLGGELFF. The CDR3 bases are TGTGCCAGCATTCGAAAAACAGGGGGCTTGGGCGGGGAGCTGTTTTTT.

CDR3 loop: CASSPSGRERREQYF. For the CDR3, the DNA is TGTGCCAGCTCACCGTCCGGCCGGGAGAGAAGGGAGCAGTACTTC. The gene calls are TRBV18 and TRBJ2-7, with a tentative D call TRBD2 (6 bases). CDR1 is KGHSH and CDR2 is LQKENI in the germline V gene. The CDR3 has 15 residues. V shed 3 bases and J shed 7 bases, with 19 bases lying between them.

This sequence joins TRBV28 and TRBJ2-3, with TRBD2 matching over 16 bases. Losses at the gene ends were 6 bases for V and 0 bases for J; bases not matched to a gene: 3. From germline, CDR1 is MDHEN and CDR2 SYDVKM. The CDR3 spans 17 residues. DNA of the CDR3: TGTGCCAGCAGGGGACTAGCGGGAGGGAGAAGCACAGATACGCAGTATTTT. Translated: CASRGLAGGRSTDTQYF. Drawing the rest from reference TRBV28 and TRBJ2-3, the complete variable domain is DVKVTQSSRYLVKRTGEKVFLECVQDMDHENMFWYRQDPGLGLRLIYFSYDVKMKEKGDIPEGYSVSREKKERFSLILESASTNQTSMYLCASRGLAGGRSTDTQYFGPGTRLTVL.

The V gene is TRBV3-1 (or the pseudogene TRBV3-2), the J gene TRBJ1-3; D gene uncertain. There are 16 residues in the CDR3. Germline V gene sequence: CDR1 LGHDT, CDR2 YNNKEL (reference sequence). The ends were cut back, 3 bases at V and 0 bases at J, with 12 bases in the middle. CDR3 protein: CASSQIGLLSGNTIYF. The CDR3 DNA follows: TGTGCCAGCAGCCAGATAGGACTCCTCTCTGGAAACACCATATATTTT.